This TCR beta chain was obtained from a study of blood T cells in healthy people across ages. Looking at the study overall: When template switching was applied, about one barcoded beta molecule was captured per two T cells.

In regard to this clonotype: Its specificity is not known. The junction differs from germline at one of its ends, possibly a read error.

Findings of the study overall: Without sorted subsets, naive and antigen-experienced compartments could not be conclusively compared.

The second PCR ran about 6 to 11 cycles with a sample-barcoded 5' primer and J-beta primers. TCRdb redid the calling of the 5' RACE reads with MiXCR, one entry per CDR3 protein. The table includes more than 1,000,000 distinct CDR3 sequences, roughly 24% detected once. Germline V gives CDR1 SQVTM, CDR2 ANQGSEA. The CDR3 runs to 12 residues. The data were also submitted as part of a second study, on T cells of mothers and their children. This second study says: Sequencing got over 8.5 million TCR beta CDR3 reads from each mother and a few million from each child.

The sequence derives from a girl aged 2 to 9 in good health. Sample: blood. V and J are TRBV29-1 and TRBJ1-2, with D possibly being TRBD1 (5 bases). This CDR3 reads CSVEDSIGGYTF. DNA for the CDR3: TGCAGCGTGGAAGACAGTATAGGAGGCTACACCTTC.